These 30 T cell receptor beta chains share one sample of origin, sequenced in a study of blood T cell repertoires in COVID-19. Only in-frame clones appear in the TCRdb table, and some are missing; sequencing was by immunoSEQ multiplex PCR. The table has around 250,000 clones, less than 85% seen once. Source material: peripheral blood. Receptors were obtained from a man aged 60 to 75 who had recovered from COVID-19.

The chain joins TRBV27 to TRBJ2-1; TRBD2 agrees at 9 bases. The germline CDR1 and CDR2 sequences are MNHEY and SMNVEV (reference sequence). There are 17 residues in the CDR3. V was pared by 6 bases and J by 9 bases, with 18 bases of the junction left unmatched. This chain's CDR3 is CASRSLGRLAGEGEQFF. The CDR3 DNA follows: TGTGCCAGCAGGAGTTTGGGGAGATTAGCGGGAGAAGGTGAGCAGTTCTTC.

The chain employs TRBV3-1 (or the pseudogene TRBV3-2) and TRBJ2-7; 10 bases line up with TRBD1. The CDR3 has 13 amino acids. Germline trimming cut 3 bases from V and 5 bases from J; bases unmatched to any gene: 1. Germline CDR1 LGHDT, CDR2 YNNKEL (reference sequence). The DNA of the CDR3 is TGTGCCAGCAGCCAGGGACAGGGGAACGAGCAGTACTTC. This encodes CASSQGQGNEQYF.

The CDR3 region has the DNA TGTGCCAGTAGTACACGACTAGCGGGAGATCACCAAGAGACCCAGTACTTC. Translation: CASSTRLAGDHQETQYF. J is TRBJ2-5 and V is TRBV19; 12 bases are a match to TRBD2. From germline, CDR1 is LNHDA and CDR2 SQIVND (reference sequence). The CDR3 spans 17 residues. V was pared by 4 bases and J by 0 bases, with 6 bases of the junction left unmatched.

CDR3 DNA sequence: TGTGCCAGCAGTTTAGAGCAGGGATGGCACGAGCAGTACTTC. Its protein product is CASSLEQGWHEQYF. The rearrangement joins TRBV28 to TRBJ2-7; a possible D gene is TRBD1 (5 bases). The CDR3 is 14 amino acids. The germline V and J ends were trimmed by 2 bases and 5 bases, with 13 bases remaining between them. Looked up from germline, CDR1 is MDHEN and CDR2 is SYDVKM.

V gene TRBV19 combines with J gene TRBJ2-7; TRBD2 matches 9 bases. Germline V gives CDR1 LNHDA, CDR2 SQIVND (reference sequence). V gave up 8 bases and J gave up 6 bases; unmatched junction bases: 14. The CDR3 covers 15 residues. CDR3 nucleotides: TGTGCCAGTGGGGTAGCGGGAGCAAGAAGCAGCGAGCAGTACTTC. It codes for CASGVAGARSSEQYF.

The J gene is TRBJ1-1, the V gene TRBV7-2, with D possibly matching TRBD1 (6 bases). Deletions cut 6 bases from V and 2 bases from J, with 10 bases between. CDR3 length equals 13 residues. Germline CDR1 SGHTA, CDR2 FQGNSA. For the CDR3, the DNA is TGTGCCAGCAGTAAACAGGGCAACACTGAAGCTTTCTTT. Amino acid sequence: CASSKQGNTEAFF.

The chain employs TRBV28 and TRBJ2-5; maybe TRBD2 (6 bases). CDR3 size: 13 residues. Germline-derived CDR1 and CDR2 are MDHEN and SYDVKM. V was shortened by 2 bases and J by 5 bases, with 9 bases between the two germline ends. CDR3 nucleotides: TGTGCCAGCAGTTTAGCGGGGCCCGAGACCCAGTACTTC. This gives the protein CASSLAGPETQYF.

The chain employs TRBV6-5 and TRBJ2-1, with 12 positions matching TRBD2. The J segment lost 7 bases and the V segment lost 6 bases, leaving 7 bases of the junction unmatched. CDR3 size: 15 residues. Germline V gene lookup returns CDR1 MNHEY and CDR2 SVGAGI. CDR3 DNA sequence: TGTGCCAGCAGGCAACTAGCGGGAGGAAGTAATGAGCAGTTCTTC. Translated: CASRQLAGGSNEQFF.

V and J are TRBV10-2 and TRBJ2-4; 8 nucleotides agree with TRBD2. J lost 8 bases, V lost 6 bases, and 3 bases had no gene match. Germline CDR1 reads WSHSY; CDR2 reads SAAADI. This CDR3 spans 12 amino acids. The CDR3 bases are TGCGCCAGCAGCGGGACTAGGTACATTCAGTACTTC. Protein: CASSGTRYIQYF.

This chain joins TRBV30 and TRBJ2-3, with 8 bases matching TRBD2. After removal of 1 base from V and 4 bases from J, the junction contained 7 bases not matched to a gene. The germline V gene has CDR1 GTSNPN and CDR2 SVGIG (reference sequence). There are 15 residues in the CDR3. The CDR3 is CAWSGSGSFADTQYF. CDR3 in DNA: TGTGCCTGGAGTGGGAGCGGGAGTTTTGCAGATACGCAGTATTTT.

The chain combines TRBV19 with TRBJ1-2; 10 bases agree with TRBD1. The CDR3 runs to 17 residues. The germline CDR1 and CDR2 sequences are LNHDA and SQIVND (reference sequence). Germline trimming cut 5 bases from V and 0 bases from J; bases unmatched to any gene: 9. The CDR3: CASSPRDRGRANYGYTF. The CDR3 coding sequence is TGTGCCAGTAGTCCTCGGGACAGGGGAAGAGCTAACTATGGCTACACCTTC.

The rearrangement uses TRBV27 and TRBJ2-2, with 14 bases identical to TRBD2. Germline CDR1 and CDR2: MNHEY and SMNVEV (reference sequence). V shed 4 bases, J shed 5 bases, and the junction held 3 bases outside the gene matches. The length of the CDR3 is 16 residues. The CDR3 coding sequence is TGTGCCAGCAGTTCGGGACTAGCGGGAGTTACCGGGGAGCTGTTTTTT. This gives the protein CASSSGLAGVTGELFF.

The V and J genes are TRBV3-1 (or the pseudogene TRBV3-2) and TRBJ1-6; the match to TRBD1 covers 8 bases. The CDR3 totals 14 residues. The V segment lost 4 bases and the J segment 13 bases; nucleotides outside the gene matches: 9. Germline CDR1 is LGHDT and CDR2 is YNNKEL (reference sequence). The CDR3 loop reads CASSLGQGPIPLHF. The CDR3 DNA reads as TGTGCCAGCAGCCTCGGACAGGGCCCAATCCCCCTCCACTTT.

This clone was recorded at least ten times. Other DNA sequences of this sample code for an identical CDR3. The CDR3 region is CASSLAGDYNEQFF. In nucleotides, the CDR3 is TGTGCCAGCTCACTAGCGGGGGACTACAATGAGCAGTTCTTC. The genes are TRBV6-5 and TRBJ2-1; TRBD2 agrees at 11 bases. Germline-derived CDR1 and CDR2 are MNHEY and SVGAGI. CDR3 length: 14 amino acids. V was pared by 8 bases and J by 3 bases, with 3 bases of the junction left unmatched.

The chain carries TRBV6-5 and TRBJ2-5; D unresolved. There are 13 residues in the CDR3. Between the trimmed V and J ends, which lost 6 bases and 5 bases, there was a span of 13 bases. Germline V lookup: CDR1 MNHEY, CDR2 SVGAGI. Here the CDR3 DNA reads TGTGCCAGCAGCCCAGCAGACTGGGAGACCCAGTACTTC. As protein: CASSPADWETQYF.

The V gene is TRBV10-3, the J gene TRBJ2-7; D remains unclear. V lost 5 bases and J 0 bases, leaving 5 bases between the germline ends. This CDR3 comprises 12 residues. Germline CDR1 is ENHRY and CDR2 is SYGVKD. CDR3 sequence reads: CAISPGSYEQYF. The CDR3 DNA reads as TGTGCCATCAGTCCAGGCTCCTACGAGCAGTACTTC.

The chain recombines TRBV28 with TRBJ1-1, with D hard to call. CDR3 size: 12 residues. Looked up from germline, CDR1 is MDHEN and CDR2 is SYDVKM. Deletions cut 6 bases from V and 3 bases from J, with 8 bases between. The CDR3 region has the DNA TGTGCCAGCAGACAGCAAGACACTGAAGCTTTCTTT. Its translation is CASRQQDTEAFF.

The J gene is TRBJ2-6, the V gene TRBV5-4, with unresolved D. The CDR3 totals 16 residues. V dropped 0 bases and J dropped 0 bases, with 7 bases sitting between them. Germline values: CDR1 SGHNT, CDR2 YYREEE (reference sequence). CDR3 region: CASSLGGPSGANVLTF. The CDR3 DNA sequence: TGTGCCAGCAGCTTGGGCGGCCCCTCTGGGGCCAACGTCCTGACTTTC.

The chain combines TRBV18 with TRBJ2-3; 8 bases match TRBD1. The CDR3 runs to 14 residues. The V segment lost 6 bases and the J segment 4 bases; nucleotides outside the gene matches: 6. Germline V gene data show CDR1 as KGHSH and CDR2 as LQKENI. The CDR3 is CASSDRVNPDTQYF. The CDR3 DNA reads TGTGCCAGCTCGGACAGGGTCAACCCAGATACGCAGTATTTT.

V usage is TRBV12-5 and J usage is TRBJ2-7; 8 bases fit TRBD2. The CDR3 has 15 residues. Germline loops: CDR1 LGHNT, CDR2 FRNRAP. After removal of 4 bases from V and 4 bases from J, the junction contained 9 bases not matched to a gene. DNA for the CDR3: TGTGCTAGTGGTTCCAGCGGGAGTCGAAGTTACGAGCAGTACTTC. Protein: CASGSSGSRSYEQYF.

The V call is TRBV27, the J call TRBJ2-1; TRBD2 matches 15 bases. The germline V gene has CDR1 MNHEY and CDR2 SMNVEV (reference sequence). This CDR3 is 19 amino acids long. V shed 2 bases and J 0 bases; nucleotides not matched to a gene: 5. The CDR3 protein is CASSLKGTSGGISYNEQFF. The CDR3 nucleotides read TGTGCCAGCAGTTTAAAGGGGACTAGCGGGGGGATCTCCTACAATGAGCAGTTCTTC.

The CDR3 DNA sequence: TGTGCCAGCCACGGGGGGCATGGTAATTCACCCCTCCACTTT. Residues: CASHGGHGNSPLHF. The V gene is TRBV28, the J gene TRBJ1-6; TRBD1 might be the D (6 bases). V was trimmed by 8 bases and J by 6 bases, leaving 14 bases between them. Germline CDR1 and CDR2: MDHEN and SYDVKM. This CDR3 has 14 residues.

This clone has a single count. V is TRBV5-4 and J is TRBJ2-5, with TRBD2 matching 8 bases. The CDR3 totals 14 residues. Germline CDR1 and CDR2: SGHNT and YYREEE (reference sequence). With 2 bases clipped from V and 4 bases from J, the junction kept 4 bases outside the gene matches. The CDR3 spells CASSFGLARETQYF. The CDR3, as DNA: TGTGCCAGCAGCTTCGGACTAGCCCGAGAGACCCAGTACTTC.

The rearrangement links TRBV19 to TRBJ1-5; D is undetermined. Per the germline V gene, CDR1 is LNHDA and CDR2 is SQIVND (reference sequence). V was clipped by 8 bases and J by 1 base, with 15 bases between them. CDR3 length: 15 amino acids. The DNA for the CDR3 is TGTGCCAGTGTGGCAAAGCGGACCAGCAATCAGCCCCAGCATTTT. Encoded protein: CASVAKRTSNQPQHF. The full variable domain, completed using reference TRBV19 and TRBJ1-5, is DGGITQSPKYLFRKEGQNVTLSCEQNLNHDAMYWYRQDPGQGLRLIYYSQIVNDFQKGDIAEGYSVSREKKESFPLTVTSAQKNPTAFYLCASVAKRTSNQPQHFGDGTRLSIL.

V and J are TRBV7-9 and TRBJ1-5, with TRBD1 matching 7 bases. Trimming at V came to 5 bases and at J to 0 bases, leaving 4 bases not matched to a gene. CDR3 length: 15 amino acids. Germline V gene data show CDR1 as SEHNR and CDR2 as FQNEAQ (reference sequence). Here the CDR3 reads CASSPGDSSNQPQHF. The CDR3 nucleotides are TGTGCCAGCAGCCCAGGGGACAGTAGCAATCAGCCCCAGCATTTT.

V and J are TRBV5-1 and TRBJ2-2; 10 bases are shared with TRBD2. This CDR3 is built from 21 residues. Germline loops: CDR1 SGHRS, CDR2 YFSETQ. V shed 0 bases and J 1 base; nucleotides not matched to a gene: 15. The CDR3 here is CASSLAGVSRTSGGNTGELFF. The CDR3 bases are TGCGCCAGCAGCTTGGCGGGGGTTTCTCGGACTAGCGGAGGGAACACCGGGGAGCTGTTTTTT.

This clone is a singleton in its sample. The chain's CDR3 is CASSSGQGYEQYF. CDR3 nucleotide sequence: TGTGCCAGCAGCTCTGGGCAGGGATACGAGCAGTACTTC. The chain links TRBV11-2 to TRBJ2-7; D is possibly TRBD1 (5 bases). The CDR3 length is 13 residues. V shed 4 bases and J shed 4 bases, with 11 bases lying between them. CDR1 is SGHAT, CDR2 FQNNGV, per germline.

The chain recombines TRBV19 with TRBJ2-3; TRBD2 matches 14 bases. The CDR3 extends over 16 amino acids. CDR1 LNHDA and CDR2 SQIVND come from the germline V gene (reference sequence). The junction had 2 bases not matched to a gene; V was cut back by 4 bases and J by 2 bases. The CDR3 protein is CASSRTSGGPTDTQYF. CDR3 sequence (DNA): TGTGCCAGTAGTAGGACTAGCGGGGGGCCCACAGATACGCAGTATTTT.

The rearrangement joins TRBV7-2 to TRBJ1-1; tentative D call: TRBD1 (5 bases). Germline values: CDR1 SGHTA, CDR2 FQGNSA. Deletions cut 11 bases from V and 6 bases from J, with 19 bases between. This CDR3 has 13 amino acids. As DNA, the CDR3 is TGTGCCCCCGGGGAAGCGGGGGTCGCTGAAGCTTTCTTT. Amino acids: CAPGEAGVAEAFF. Combining the CDR3 with reference TRBV7-2 and TRBJ1-1 gives the whole variable domain GAGVSQSPSNKVTEKGKDVELRCDPISGHTALYWYRQSLGQGLEFLIYFQGNSAPDKSGLPSDRFSAERTGGSVSTLTIQRTQQEDSAVYLCAPGEAGVAEAFFGQGTRLTVV.

V and J are TRBV30 and TRBJ1-3, with TRBD1 identical over 12 bases. CDR1 is GTSNPN, CDR2 SVGIG, per germline (reference sequence). J was trimmed by 16 bases and V by 5 bases; bases with no gene match: 12. This CDR3 spans 13 amino acids. The DNA for the CDR3 is TGTGCCTGGGCGAGGGACAGGGGGCGAATACTTTATTTT. Translation: CAWARDRGRILYF.